The clone carrying this T cell receptor beta chain was observed a few times. This record belongs to a study of technical replicates of blood from several donors. Clones were read by immunoSEQ multiplex PCR, and TCRdb kept only the in-frame ones, dropping some. Altogether approximately 74,000 clones are present, about 90% being singletons, with the ten largest covering 4.6%. CDR1 and CDR2 (germline): SGHTA, FQGNSA. V shed 5 bases and J 7 bases; nucleotides not matched to a gene: 2. CDR3 length equals 13 residues. Sequencing input: PBMCs. The receptor comes from a human donor in good health. Some clones in this sample may be carry-over from other donors' samples. This chain joins TRBV7-2 and TRBJ1-6; 7 bases are shared with TRBD1. The CDR3 DNA follows: TGTGCCAGCAGCCCGGGACAGAATTCACCCCTCCACTTT. Translating gives CASSPGQNSPLHF.